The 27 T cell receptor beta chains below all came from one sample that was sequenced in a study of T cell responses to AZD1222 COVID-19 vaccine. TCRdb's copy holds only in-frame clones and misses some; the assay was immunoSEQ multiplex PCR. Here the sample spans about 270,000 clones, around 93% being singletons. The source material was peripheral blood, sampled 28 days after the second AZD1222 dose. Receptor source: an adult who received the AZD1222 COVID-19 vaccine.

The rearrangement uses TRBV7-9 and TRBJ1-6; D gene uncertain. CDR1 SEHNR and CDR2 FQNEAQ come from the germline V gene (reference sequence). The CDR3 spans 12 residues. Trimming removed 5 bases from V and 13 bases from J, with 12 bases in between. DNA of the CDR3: TGTGCCAGCAGCCCCGGCGGGAGGCCCCTCCACTTT. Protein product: CASSPGGRPLHF.

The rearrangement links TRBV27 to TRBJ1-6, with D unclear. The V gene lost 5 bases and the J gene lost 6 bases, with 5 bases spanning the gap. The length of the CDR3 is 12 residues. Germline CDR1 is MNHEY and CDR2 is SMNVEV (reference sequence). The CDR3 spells CASSATNSPLHF. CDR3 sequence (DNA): TGTGCCAGCAGTGCGACTAATTCACCCCTCCACTTT.

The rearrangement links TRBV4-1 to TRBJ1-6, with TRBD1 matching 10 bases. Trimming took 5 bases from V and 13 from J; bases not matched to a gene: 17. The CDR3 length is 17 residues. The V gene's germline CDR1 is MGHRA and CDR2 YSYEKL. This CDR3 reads CASSNRDRGRGEVPLHF. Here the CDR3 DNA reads TGCGCCAGCAGCAACCGGGACAGGGGAAGGGGGGAGGTCCCCCTCCACTTT.

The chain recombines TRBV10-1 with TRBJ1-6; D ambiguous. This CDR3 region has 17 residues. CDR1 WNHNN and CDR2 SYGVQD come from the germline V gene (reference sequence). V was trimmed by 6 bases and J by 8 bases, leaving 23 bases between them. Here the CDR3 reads CASSQPGVPGLDSPLHF. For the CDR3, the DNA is TGCGCCAGCAGCCAACCCGGGGTCCCGGGGTTGGATTCACCCCTCCACTTT.

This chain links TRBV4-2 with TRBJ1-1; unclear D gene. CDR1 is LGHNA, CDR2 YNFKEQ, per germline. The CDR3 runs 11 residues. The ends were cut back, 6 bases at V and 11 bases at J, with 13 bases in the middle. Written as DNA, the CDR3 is TGTGCCAGCAGTAAGGGTGGGGAGGCTTTCTTT. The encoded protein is CASSKGGEAFF.

CDR3 DNA: TGCGCCAGCAGCCAAGATTGGCTAGCGGCCGGGGAGCTGTTTTTT. As protein: CASSQDWLAAGELFF. The chain joins TRBV4-3 to TRBJ2-2; TRBD2 agrees at 7 bases. This CDR3 comprises 15 residues. Trimming at V came to 0 bases and at J to 6 bases, leaving 4 bases not matched to a gene. Germline V gene data show CDR1 as LGHNA and CDR2 as YSLEER.

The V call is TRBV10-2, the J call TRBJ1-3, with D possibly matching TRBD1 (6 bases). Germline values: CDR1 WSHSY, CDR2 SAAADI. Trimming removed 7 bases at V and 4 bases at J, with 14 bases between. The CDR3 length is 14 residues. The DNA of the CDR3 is TGCGCCAGCACCACCTCCGGGACAGGAAACACCATATATTTT. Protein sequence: CASTTSGTGNTIYF.

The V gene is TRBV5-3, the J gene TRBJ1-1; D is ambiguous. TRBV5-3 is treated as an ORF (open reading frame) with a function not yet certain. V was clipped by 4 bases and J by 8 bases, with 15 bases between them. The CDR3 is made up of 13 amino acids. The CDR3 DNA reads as TGTGCCAGAAGCCCGAGTATACTCGCGGAAGCTTTCTTT. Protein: CARSPSILAEAFF.

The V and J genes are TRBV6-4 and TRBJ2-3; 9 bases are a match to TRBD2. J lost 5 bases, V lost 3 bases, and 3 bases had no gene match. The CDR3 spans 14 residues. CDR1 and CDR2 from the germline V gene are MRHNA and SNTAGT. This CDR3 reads CASSEREGGDTQYF. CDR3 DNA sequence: TGTGCCAGCAGTGAGCGGGAGGGTGGAGATACGCAGTATTTT.

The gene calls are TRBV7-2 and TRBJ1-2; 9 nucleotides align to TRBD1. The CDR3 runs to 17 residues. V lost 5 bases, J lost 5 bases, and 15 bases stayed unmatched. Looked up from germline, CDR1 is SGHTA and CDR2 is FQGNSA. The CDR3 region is CASSRYGQGMLQYGYTF. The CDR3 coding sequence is TGTGCCAGCAGCCGCTACGGACAGGGGATGTTACAGTATGGCTACACCTTC.

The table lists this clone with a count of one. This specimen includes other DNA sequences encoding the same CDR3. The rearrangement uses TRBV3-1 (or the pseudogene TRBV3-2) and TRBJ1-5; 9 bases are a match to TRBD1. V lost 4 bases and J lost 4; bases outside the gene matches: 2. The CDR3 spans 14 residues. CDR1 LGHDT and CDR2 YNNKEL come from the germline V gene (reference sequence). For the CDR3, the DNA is TGTGCCAGCAGCCCCGGGACAGGGAATCAGCCCCAGCATTTT. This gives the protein CASSPGTGNQPQHF.

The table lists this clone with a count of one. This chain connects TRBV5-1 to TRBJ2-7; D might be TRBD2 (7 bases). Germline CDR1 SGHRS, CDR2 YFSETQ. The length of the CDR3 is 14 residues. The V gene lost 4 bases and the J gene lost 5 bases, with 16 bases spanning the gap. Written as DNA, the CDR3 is TGCGCCAGCAGCCTACAGGGAGGGAACAACGAGCAGTACTTC. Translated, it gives CASSLQGGNNEQYF. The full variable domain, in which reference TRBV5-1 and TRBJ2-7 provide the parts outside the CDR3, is KAGVTQTPRYLIKTRGQQVTLSCSPISGHRSVSWYQQTPGQGLQFLFEYFSETQRNKGNFPGRFSGRQFSNSRSEMNVSTLELGDSALYLCASSLQGGNNEQYFGPGTRLTVT.

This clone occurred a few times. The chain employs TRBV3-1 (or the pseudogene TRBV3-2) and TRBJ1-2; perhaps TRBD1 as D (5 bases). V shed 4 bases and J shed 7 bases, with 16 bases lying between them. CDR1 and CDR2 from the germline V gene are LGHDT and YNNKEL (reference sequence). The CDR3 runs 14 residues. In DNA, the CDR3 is TGTGCCAGCAGCCCCCGGGACCTGTACGGTGGCTACACCTTC. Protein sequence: CASSPRDLYGGYTF.

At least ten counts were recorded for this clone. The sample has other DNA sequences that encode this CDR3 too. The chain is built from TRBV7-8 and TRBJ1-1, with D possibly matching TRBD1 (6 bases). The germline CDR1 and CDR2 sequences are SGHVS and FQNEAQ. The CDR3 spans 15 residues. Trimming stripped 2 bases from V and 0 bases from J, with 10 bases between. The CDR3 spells CASSLRGGLNTEAFF. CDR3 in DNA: TGTGCCAGCAGCTTAAGGGGGGGATTGAACACTGAAGCTTTCTTT.

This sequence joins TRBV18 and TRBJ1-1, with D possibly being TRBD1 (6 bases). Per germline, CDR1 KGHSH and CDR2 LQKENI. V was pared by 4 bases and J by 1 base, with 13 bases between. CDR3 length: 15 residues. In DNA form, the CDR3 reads TGTGCCAGCTCACTACAGGGAGGAAGGAACACTGAAGCTTTCTTT. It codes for CASSLQGGRNTEAFF. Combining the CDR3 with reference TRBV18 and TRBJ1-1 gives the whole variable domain NAGVMQNPRHLVRRRGQEARLRCSPMKGHSHVYWYRQLPEEGLKFMVYLQKENIIDESGMPKERFSAEFPKEGPSILRIQQVVRGDSAAYFCASSLQGGRNTEAFFGQGTRLTVV.

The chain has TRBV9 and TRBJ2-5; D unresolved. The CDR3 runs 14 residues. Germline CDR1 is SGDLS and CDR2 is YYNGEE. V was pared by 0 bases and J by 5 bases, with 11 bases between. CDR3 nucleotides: TGTGCCAGCAGCGTAGCCCGGTTAGGGGAGACCCAGTACTTC. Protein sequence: CASSVARLGETQYF.

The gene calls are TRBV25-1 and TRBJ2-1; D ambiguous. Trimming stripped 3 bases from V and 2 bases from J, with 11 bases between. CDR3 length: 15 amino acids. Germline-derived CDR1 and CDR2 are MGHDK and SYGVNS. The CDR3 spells CASSELERPYNEQFF. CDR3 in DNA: TGTGCCAGCAGTGAGTTAGAACGGCCCTACAATGAGCAGTTCTTC. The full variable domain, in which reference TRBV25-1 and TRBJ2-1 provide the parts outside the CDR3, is EADIYQTPRYLVIGTGKKITLECSQTMGHDKMYWYQQDPGMELHLIHYSYGVNSTEKGDLSSESTVSRIRTEHFPLTLESARPSHTSQYLCASSELERPYNEQFFGPGTRLTVL.

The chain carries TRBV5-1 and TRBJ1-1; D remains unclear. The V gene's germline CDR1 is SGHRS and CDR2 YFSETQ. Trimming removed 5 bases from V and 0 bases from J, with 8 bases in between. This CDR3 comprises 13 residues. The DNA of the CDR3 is TGCGCCAGCAGTCTAACCCTGAACACTGAAGCTTTCTTT. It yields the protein CASSLTLNTEAFF.

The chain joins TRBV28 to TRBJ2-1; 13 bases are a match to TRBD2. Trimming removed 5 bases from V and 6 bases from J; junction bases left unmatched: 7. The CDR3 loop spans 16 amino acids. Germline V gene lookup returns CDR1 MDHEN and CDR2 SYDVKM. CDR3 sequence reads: CASSNGGLAGVNEQFF. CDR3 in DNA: TGTGCCAGCAGTAACGGAGGACTAGCGGGAGTCAATGAGCAGTTCTTC.

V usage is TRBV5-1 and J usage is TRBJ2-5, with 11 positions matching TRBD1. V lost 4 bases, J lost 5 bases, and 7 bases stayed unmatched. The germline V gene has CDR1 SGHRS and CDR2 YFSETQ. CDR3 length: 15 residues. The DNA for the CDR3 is TGCGCCAGCAGCCCGGGACAGGGGGTCCGGGAGACCCAGTACTTC. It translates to CASSPGQGVRETQYF.

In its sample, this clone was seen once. The CDR3 DNA follows: TGTGCCAGCAGCCATCCATGGGGGGCAGGGGACTCCTACGAGCAGTACTTC. Protein product: CASSHPWGAGDSYEQYF. The chain carries TRBV3-1 (or the pseudogene TRBV3-2) and TRBJ2-7; the D gene could be TRBD1 or TRBD2 (6 bases each). CDR1 and CDR2 from the germline V gene are LGHDT and YNNKEL (reference sequence). This CDR3 is built from 17 residues. Between the trimmed V and J ends, which lost 3 bases and 0 bases, there was a span of 18 bases.

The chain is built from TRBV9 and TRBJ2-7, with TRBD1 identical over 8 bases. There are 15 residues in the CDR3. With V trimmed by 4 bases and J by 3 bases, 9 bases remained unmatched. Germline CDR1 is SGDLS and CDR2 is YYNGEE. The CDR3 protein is CASSQGSDRGYEQYF. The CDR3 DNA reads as TGTGCCAGCAGCCAGGGCTCAGACAGGGGCTACGAGCAGTACTTC.

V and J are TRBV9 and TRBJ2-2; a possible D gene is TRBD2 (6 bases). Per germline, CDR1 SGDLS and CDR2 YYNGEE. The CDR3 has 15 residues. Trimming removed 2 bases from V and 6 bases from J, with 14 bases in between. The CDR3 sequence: CASSVGGVDAGELFF. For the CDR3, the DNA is TGTGCCAGCAGCGTCGGAGGGGTCGACGCCGGGGAGCTGTTTTTT.

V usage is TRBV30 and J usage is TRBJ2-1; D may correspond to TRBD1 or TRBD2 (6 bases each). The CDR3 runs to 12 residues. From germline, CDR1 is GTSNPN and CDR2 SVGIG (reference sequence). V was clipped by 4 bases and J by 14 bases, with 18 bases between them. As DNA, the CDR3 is TGTGCCTGGAAGGGGGGAGGATCGGAAGAGTTCTTC. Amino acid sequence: CAWKGGGSEEFF.

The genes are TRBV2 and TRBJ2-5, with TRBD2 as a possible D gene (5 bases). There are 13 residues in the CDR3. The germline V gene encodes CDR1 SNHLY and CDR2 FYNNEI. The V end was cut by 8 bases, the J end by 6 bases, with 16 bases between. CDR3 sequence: CASQVTGSQTQYF. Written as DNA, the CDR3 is TGTGCCAGCCAGGTCACGGGGAGCCAGACCCAGTACTTC.

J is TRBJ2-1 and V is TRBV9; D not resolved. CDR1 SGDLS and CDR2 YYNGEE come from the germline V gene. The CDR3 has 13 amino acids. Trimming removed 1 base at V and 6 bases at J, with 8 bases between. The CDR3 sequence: CASSVRQTNEQFF. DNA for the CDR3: TGTGCCAGCAGCGTAAGGCAGACCAATGAGCAGTTCTTC.

CDR3 nucleotide sequence: TGTGCCACCAGCAGAGGAGGGAGGGTCTACAATGAGCAGTTCTTC. This gives the protein CATSRGGRVYNEQFF. The chain couples TRBV15 to TRBJ2-1; 7 bases are shared with TRBD2. Germline V gene lookup returns CDR1 LNHNV and CDR2 YYDKDF (reference sequence). This CDR3 has 15 amino acids. Losses at the gene ends were 1 base for V and 3 bases for J; bases not matched to a gene: 3.